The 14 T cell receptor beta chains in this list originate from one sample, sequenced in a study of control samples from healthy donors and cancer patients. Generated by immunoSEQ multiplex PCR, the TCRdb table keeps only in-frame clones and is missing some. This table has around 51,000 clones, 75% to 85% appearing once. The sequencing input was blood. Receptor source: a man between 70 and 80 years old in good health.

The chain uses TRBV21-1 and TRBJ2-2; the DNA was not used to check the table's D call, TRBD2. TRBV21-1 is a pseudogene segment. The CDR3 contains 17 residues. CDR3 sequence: CASNLMTSGSVGGELFF. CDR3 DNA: TGTGCCAGCAACCTAATGACTAGCGGGAGTGTCGGCGGGGAGCTGTTTTTT.

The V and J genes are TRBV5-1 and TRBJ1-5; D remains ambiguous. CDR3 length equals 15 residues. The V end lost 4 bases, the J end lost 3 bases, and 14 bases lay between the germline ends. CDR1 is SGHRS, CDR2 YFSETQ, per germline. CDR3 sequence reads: CASSPGDRSNQPQHF. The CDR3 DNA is TGCGCCAGCAGCCCCGGTGATCGGTCCAATCAGCCCCAGCATTTT.

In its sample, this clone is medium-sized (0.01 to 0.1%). Here the CDR3 DNA reads TGTGCCAGCAGTGAAGCGCGGAGTTTGAACACTGAAGCTTTCTTT. Translation: CASSEARSLNTEAFF. The V gene is TRBV6-1, the J gene TRBJ1-1; D call uncertain. Germline loops: CDR1 MNHNS, CDR2 SASEGT. The CDR3 is made up of 15 amino acids. V was pared by 0 bases and J by 0 bases, with 8 bases between.

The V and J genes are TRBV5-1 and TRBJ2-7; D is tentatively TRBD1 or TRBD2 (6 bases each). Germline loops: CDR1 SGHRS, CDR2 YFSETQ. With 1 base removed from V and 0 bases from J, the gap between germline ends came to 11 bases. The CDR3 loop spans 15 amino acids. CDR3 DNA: TGCGCCAGCAGCTTGTGGGGGGACAACTCCTACGAGCAGTACTTC. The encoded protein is CASSLWGDNSYEQYF.

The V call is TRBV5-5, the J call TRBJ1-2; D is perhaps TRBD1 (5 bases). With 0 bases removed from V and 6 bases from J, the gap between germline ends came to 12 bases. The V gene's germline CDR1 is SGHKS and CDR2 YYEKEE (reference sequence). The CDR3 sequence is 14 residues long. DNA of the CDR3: TGTGCCAGCAGCTTGGCCAGGGTCGAAAATGGCTACACCTTC. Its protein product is CASSLARVENGYTF. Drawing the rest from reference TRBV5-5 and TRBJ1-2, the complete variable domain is DAGVTQSPTHLIKTRGQQVTLRCSPISGHKSVSWYQQVLGQGPQFIFQYYEKEERGRGNFPDRFSARQFPNYSSELNVNALLLGDSALYLCASSLARVENGYTFGSGTRLTVV.

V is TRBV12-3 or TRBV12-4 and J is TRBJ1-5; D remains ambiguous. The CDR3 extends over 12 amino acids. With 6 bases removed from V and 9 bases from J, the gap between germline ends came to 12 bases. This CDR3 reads CASSQPEGPQHF. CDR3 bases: TGTGCCAGCAGCCAGCCGGAGGGGCCCCAGCATTTT.

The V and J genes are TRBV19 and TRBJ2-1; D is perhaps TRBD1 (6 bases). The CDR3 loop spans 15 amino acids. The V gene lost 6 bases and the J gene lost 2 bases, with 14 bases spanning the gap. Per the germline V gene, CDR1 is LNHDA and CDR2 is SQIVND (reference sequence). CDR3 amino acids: CASSPTGNPYNEQFF. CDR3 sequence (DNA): TGTGCCAGTAGCCCCACAGGGAACCCCTACAATGAGCAGTTCTTC.

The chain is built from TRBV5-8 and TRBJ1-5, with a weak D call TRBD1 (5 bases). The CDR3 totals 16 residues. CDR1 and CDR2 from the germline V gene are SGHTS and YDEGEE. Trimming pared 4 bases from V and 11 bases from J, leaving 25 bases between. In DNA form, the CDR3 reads TGTGCCAGCAGCCCAGGGAAGTTCCCGGAGAGAGGGGCCCAGCATTTT. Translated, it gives CASSPGKFPERGAQHF.

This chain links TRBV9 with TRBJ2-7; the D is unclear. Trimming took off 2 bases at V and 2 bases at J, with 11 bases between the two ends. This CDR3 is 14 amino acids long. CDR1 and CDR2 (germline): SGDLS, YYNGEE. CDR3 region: CASSVGSLAYEQYF. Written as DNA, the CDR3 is TGTGCCAGCAGCGTGGGTTCCCTCGCCTACGAGCAGTACTTC. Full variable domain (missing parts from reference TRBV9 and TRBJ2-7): DSGVTQTPKHLITATGQRVTLRCSPRSGDLSVYWYQQSLDQGLQFLIQYYNGEERAKGNILERFSAQQFPDLHSELNLSSLELGDSALYFCASSVGSLAYEQYFGPGTRLTVT.

The CDR3 DNA is TGCAGCGTTGGACAGGGTGGGAAGACCCAGTACTTC. It encodes CSVGQGGKTQYF. V usage is TRBV29-1 and J usage is TRBJ2-5, with 7 bases identical to TRBD1. The germline gives CDR1 SQVTM, CDR2 ANQGSEA. Losses at the gene ends were 4 bases for V and 6 bases for J; bases not matched to a gene: 5. The CDR3 sequence is 12 residues long.

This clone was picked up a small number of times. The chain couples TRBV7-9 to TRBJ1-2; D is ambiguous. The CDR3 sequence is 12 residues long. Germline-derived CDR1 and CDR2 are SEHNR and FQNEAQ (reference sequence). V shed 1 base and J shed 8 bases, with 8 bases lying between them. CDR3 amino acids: CASSLEPTGYTF. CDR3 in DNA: TGTGCCAGCAGCTTAGAGCCCACGGGCTACACCTTC.

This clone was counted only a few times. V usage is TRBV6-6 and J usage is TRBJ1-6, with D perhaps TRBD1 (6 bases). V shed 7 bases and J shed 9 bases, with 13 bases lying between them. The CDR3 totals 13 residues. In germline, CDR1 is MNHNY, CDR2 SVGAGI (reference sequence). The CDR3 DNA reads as TGTGCCAGCAAGGCAGGGGACTCTTCACCCCTCCACTTT. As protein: CASKAGDSSPLHF.

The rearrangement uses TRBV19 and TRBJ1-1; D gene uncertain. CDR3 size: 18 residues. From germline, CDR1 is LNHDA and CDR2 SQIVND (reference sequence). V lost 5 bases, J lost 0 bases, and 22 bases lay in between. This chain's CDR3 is CASSLSVAPRYVNTEAFF. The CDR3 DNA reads TGTGCCAGTAGTCTCTCGGTAGCGCCACGGTACGTGAACACTGAAGCTTTCTTT.

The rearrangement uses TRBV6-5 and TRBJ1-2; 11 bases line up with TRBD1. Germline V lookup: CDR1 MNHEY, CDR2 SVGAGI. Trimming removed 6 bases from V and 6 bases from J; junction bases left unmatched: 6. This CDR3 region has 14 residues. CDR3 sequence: CASRWDRGTHGYTF. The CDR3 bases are TGTGCCAGCAGATGGGACAGGGGGACTCATGGCTACACCTTC.